These 16 T cell receptor beta chains came from one sample sequenced in a study of metastatic and nonmetastatic thyroid tumors. TCRdb re-analyzed the PCR reads through MiXCR. The repertoire has about 21,000 clones, around 20% of them found once; the top ten carry around 21%. No treatment of any kind had been given to any patient before thyroid surgery. Sequencing was carried out using blood. Source of these receptors: a male donor with papillary thyroid cancer or a benign thyroid nodule (not recorded which). Some clones in this sample may be carry-over from other donors' samples.

Many counts were recorded for this clone. The chain uses TRBV2 and TRBJ1-4; maybe TRBD1 (5 bases). Germline V gives CDR1 SNHLY, CDR2 FYNNEI. The length of the CDR3 is 13 residues. V lost 7 bases, J lost 6 bases, and 12 bases lay in between. CDR3 protein: CASKRGWDEKLFF. The CDR3 DNA sequence: TGTGCCAGCAAGAGGGGATGGGATGAAAAACTGTTTTTT.

CDR3: CASSQGIADNTF. The CDR3 nucleotides read TGTGCCAGCAGCCAAGGGATAGCGGACAACACCTTC. The chain employs TRBV3-1 and TRBJ1-2; possible D gene TRBD1, 5 bases. Trimming removed 1 base from V and 12 bases from J, with 12 bases in between. The CDR3 spans 12 residues. Germline V CDR1 and CDR2: LGHDT, YNNKEL (reference sequence).

By its share, this clone is medium-sized. The chain combines TRBV2 with TRBJ1-1; D uncertain. Trimming removed 4 bases from V and 2 bases from J, with 11 bases in between. This CDR3 spans 14 amino acids. From germline, CDR1 is SNHLY and CDR2 FYNNEI. CDR3 loop: CASSALMGNTEAFF. As DNA, the CDR3 is TGTGCCAGCAGTGCTTTAATGGGAAACACTGAAGCTTTCTTT.

By share of the sample, this clone is medium-sized. The gene calls are TRBV19 and TRBJ1-4; no clear D. Deletions cut 6 bases from V and 13 bases from J, with 12 bases between. Looked up from germline, CDR1 is LNHDA and CDR2 is SQIVND (reference sequence). This CDR3 comprises 11 residues. The CDR3 region is CASRGNRGLFF. CDR3 DNA: TGTGCCAGTAGGGGAAACCGGGGACTGTTTTTT.

This clone was counted ten times or more. This chain uses TRBV19 with TRBJ1-5; D is ambiguous. Per germline, CDR1 LNHDA and CDR2 SQIVND (reference sequence). Between the trimmed V and J ends, which lost 9 bases and 0 bases, there was a span of 15 bases. The CDR3 is 15 residues long. This CDR3 is CASSWSLYSNQPQHF. As DNA, the CDR3 is TGTGCCAGCTCCTGGAGCCTTTATAGCAATCAGCCCCAGCATTTT.

This clone showed up just a few times. This chain uses TRBV15 with TRBJ1-2, with 7 positions matching TRBD1. The CDR3 totals 16 residues. Germline V gene sequence: CDR1 LNHNV, CDR2 YYDKDF (reference sequence). The ends lost 2 bases at V and 3 bases at J; junction bases unmatched: 9. The CDR3 coding sequence is TGTGCCACCAGCAGATATAGAGAGGGGGCACACTATGGCTACACCTTC. It specifies CATSRYREGAHYGYTF.

This clone was seen at least ten times. Given a much more abundant clone one base away, this may be a read error. Other DNA sequences from this sample encode an identical CDR3 as well. The V and J genes are TRBV20-1 and TRBJ2-1; no reliable D call. Per the germline V gene, CDR1 is DFQATT and CDR2 is SNEGSKA (reference sequence). The length of the CDR3 is 12 residues. CDR3 region: CSARDGPSEQFF. The CDR3, as DNA: TGCAGCGCTAGAGATGGACCCAGTGAGCAGTTCTTC.

This clone was counted ten times or more. The chain is built from TRBV28 and TRBJ1-1; TRBD1 matches at 9 bases. Trimming took 2 bases from V and 5 from J; bases not matched to a gene: 6. CDR3 length: 15 amino acids. CDR1 and CDR2 (germline): MDHEN, SYDVKM. The CDR3 loop is CASSLPAGTGTEAFF. For the CDR3, the DNA is TGTGCCAGCAGTTTACCCGCCGGGACAGGGACTGAAGCTTTCTTT.

In its sample, this clone was seen many times. This chain uses TRBV11-2 with TRBJ2-7; 9 nucleotides align to TRBD2. V lost 3 bases, J lost 2 bases, and 5 bases stayed unmatched. Germline V gives CDR1 SGHAT, CDR2 FQNNGV. The CDR3 is made up of 15 amino acids. The CDR3 sequence is CASSLVAGVPYEQYF. The CDR3 region has the DNA TGTGCCAGCAGCTTGGTAGCGGGGGTTCCCTACGAGCAGTACTTC.

This clone is labeled as medium-sized (0.01 to 0.1%). The chain employs TRBV6-1 and TRBJ1-5, with 7 bases fitting TRBD1. The V and J ends lost 5 bases and 4 bases, in that order; junction bases with no gene match: 11. CDR1 and CDR2 (germline): MNHNS, SASEGT. The CDR3 has 16 residues. The CDR3 nucleotides are TGTGCCAGCAGTCCGGTAGGGGGCAGTCCAAATCAGCCCCAGCATTTT. This encodes CASSPVGGSPNQPQHF.

Ten or more counts support this clone. The V and J genes are TRBV2 and TRBJ1-4; the match to TRBD1 covers 8 bases. In germline, CDR1 is SNHLY, CDR2 FYNNEI. The V and J ends lost 7 bases and 2 bases, in that order; junction bases with no gene match: 9. The CDR3 runs 16 residues. This CDR3 is CASTPDRVDTNEKLFF. For the CDR3, the DNA is TGTGCCAGCACCCCGGACAGGGTGGATACTAATGAAAAACTGTTTTTT.

This clone was observed at least ten times. The chain uses TRBV19 and TRBJ2-5; TRBD1 aligns across 9 bases. Per the germline V gene, CDR1 is LNHDA and CDR2 is SQIVND (reference sequence). CDR3 length: 16 amino acids. Trimming at V came to 3 bases and at J to 4 bases, leaving 9 bases not matched to a gene. CDR3 sequence: CASSISQGQGGETQYF. For the CDR3, the DNA is TGTGCCAGTAGTATTTCACAGGGACAGGGAGGAGAGACCCAGTACTTC.

There are a few counts of this clone. A much larger clone lies a single base off, so this may be a read error. The sample holds other DNA sequences that translate to the same CDR3. The chain combines TRBV7-9 with TRBJ2-4; 7 bases agree with TRBD2. CDR1 SEHNR and CDR2 FQNEAQ come from the germline V gene (reference sequence). The CDR3 runs to 16 residues. J gave up 4 bases and V 1 base, and 7 bases lay outside the gene matches. This CDR3 is CASSLGAGLAKNIQYF. Here the CDR3 DNA reads TGTGCCAGCAGCTTAGGAGCGGGGCTAGCAAAAAACATTCAGTACTTC.

This clone was counted at least ten times. The V and J genes are TRBV7-6 and TRBJ2-7; 10 bases are shared with TRBD1. This CDR3 has 15 residues. The germline gives CDR1 SGHVS, CDR2 FNYEAQ. V shed 8 bases, J shed 5 bases, and the junction held 12 bases outside the gene matches. The CDR3 protein is CASGRDRGSFHEQYF. The CDR3 DNA is TGTGCCAGCGGGCGGGACAGGGGCAGTTTTCACGAGCAGTACTTC.

This clone has at least ten counts. This chain links TRBV30 with TRBJ1-1; a weak D match, TRBD1 (6 bases). The CDR3 runs to 15 residues. Deletions cut 4 bases from V and 0 bases from J, with 15 bases between. The germline V gene has CDR1 GTSNPN and CDR2 SVGIG (reference sequence). CDR3 region: CAWNTDRTVNTEAFF. The DNA of the CDR3 is TGTGCCTGGAATACCGACAGGACAGTGAACACTGAAGCTTTCTTT.

This clone came up many times. One junction end disagrees with the germline gene, perhaps due to a read error. Other DNA sequences within the sample encode an identical CDR3. The rearrangement uses TRBV5-6 and TRBJ1-6; TRBD1 might be the D (6 bases). Germline V lookup: CDR1 SGHDT, CDR2 YYEEEE. The CDR3 is 14 amino acids. CDR3: CASRGRLYNSPLHF. In nucleotides, the CDR3 is TGTGCTAGCAGGGGACGGCTCTATAATTCACCCCTCCACTTT.